This TCR beta chain was identified in a study of CD8 T cells in ankylosing spondylitis. One entry per CDR3 protein results from TCRdb running MiXCR on the 5' RACE reads. The profile shows around 330,000 distinct CDR3 sequences, 11% of them singletons. In its sample, this clonotype was seen many times. V lost 4 bases, J lost 1 base, and 13 bases stayed unmatched. This CDR3 region has 19 residues. From germline, CDR1 is MDHEN and CDR2 SYDVKM. J is TRBJ2-6 and V is TRBV28; TRBD1 matches at 7 bases. The TCR comes from a female donor with ankylosing spondylitis or in good health (not recorded which). Material: blood, either unsorted or a sorted T cell fraction (not recorded which). The CDR3 spells CASSSRGQVYNSGANVLTF. As DNA, the CDR3 is TGTGCCAGCAGTTCCCGAGGACAGGTCTATAATTCTGGGGCCAACGTCCTGACTTTC.